A selection of T cell receptor beta chains follows, all from one sample in a study of beta chain features in type 1 diabetes. The method was immunoSEQ multiplex PCR; TCRdb's version includes in-frame clones alone and lacks a portion of them. Among about 470,000 clones listed, 30% were seen once. Sequenced sample: naive CD4+ T cells from blood. The receptors derive from a man between 18 and 29 years old in good health. CDR3s include the opening cysteine and the closing phenylalanine or tryptophan. The D gene is left open where the match is weak. The size entry is marked missing in some rows and otherwise reads once, few, many or a size class.

clone size: few
J gene: TRBJ1-4
D gene: .
V gene: TRBV2
CDR3 DNA: TGTGCCAGCAGTGAATCGGAGTATAATGAAAAACTGTTTTTT
CDR3 protein: CASSESEYNEKLFF

clone size: .
J gene: TRBJ2-1
D gene: TRBD2
V gene: TRBV9
CDR3 DNA: TGTGCCAGCACCCGGACTAGCGGGAGCGGGGAGCAGTTCTTC
CDR3 protein: CASTRTSGSGEQFF

clone size: .
J gene: TRBJ2-1
D gene: .
V gene: TRBV30
CDR3 DNA: TGTGCCTGGAGTGGGGGACTCCCATCCTACAATGAGCAGTTCTTC
CDR3 protein: CAWSGGLPSYNEQFF

clone size: few
J gene: TRBJ2-1
D gene: .
V gene: TRBV2
CDR3 DNA: TGTGCCAGCAGTGAACGGGACAACTGGGGGAATGAGCAGTTCTTC
CDR3 protein: CASSERDNWGNEQFF

clone size: .
J gene: TRBJ2-2
D gene: TRBD1
V gene: TRBV9
CDR3 DNA: TGTGCCAGCACCGTAGGGGGCGACACCGGGGAGCTGTTTTTT
CDR3 protein: CASTVGGDTGELFF

clone size: few
J gene: TRBJ1-3
D gene: .
V gene: TRBV9
CDR3 DNA: TGTGCCAGCAGCGTCCAATCCTCTGGAAACACCATATATTTT
CDR3 protein: CASSVQSSGNTIYF

clone size: few
J gene: TRBJ2-7
D gene: .
V gene: TRBV6-1
CDR3 DNA: TGTGCCAGCAGTGAAGACAGACCTCTCCTTGGCGAGCAGTACTTC
CDR3 protein: CASSEDRPLLGEQYF

clone size: .
J gene: TRBJ2-7
D gene: .
V gene: TRBV4-2
CDR3 DNA: TGTGCCAGCAGCCAAGAAGCCTACGAGCAGTACTTC
CDR3 protein: CASSQEAYEQYF

clone size: .
J gene: TRBJ2-7
D gene: .
V gene: TRBV14
CDR3 DNA: TGTGCCAGCAGCCAAGCGGGAGACGGCTACGAGCAGTACTTC
CDR3 protein: CASSQAGDGYEQYF

clone size: .
J gene: TRBJ1-5
D gene: .
V gene: TRBV30
CDR3 DNA: TGTGCCTGGAGTGTAGCGGGGGGGCAGCCCCAGCATTTT
CDR3 protein: CAWSVAGGQPQHF

clone size: .
J gene: TRBJ2-1
D gene: .
V gene: TRBV4-1
CDR3 DNA: TGCGCCAGCAGCCAAAGCTTCAGCGGGCTTAATGAGCAGTTCTTC
CDR3 protein: CASSQSFSGLNEQFF

clone size: .
J gene: TRBJ2-1
D gene: .
V gene: TRBV19
CDR3 DNA: TGTGCCAGTAGTATAGATCGGTGGCAGGGATTCCACAATGAGCAGTTCTTC
CDR3 protein: CASSIDRWQGFHNEQFF

clone size: .
J gene: TRBJ1-5
D gene: .
V gene: TRBV30
CDR3 DNA: TGTGCCTGGAGCTTGAGGGAACATCAGCCCCAGCATTTT
CDR3 protein: CAWSLREHQPQHF

clone size: .
J gene: TRBJ2-5
D gene: .
V gene: TRBV5-1
CDR3 DNA: TGCGCCAGCAGCTTAGGAGGCTGGGAGACCCAGTACTTC
CDR3 protein: CASSLGGWETQYF

clone size: .
J gene: TRBJ1-4
D gene: TRBD1
V gene: TRBV9
CDR3 DNA: TGTGCCAGCAGCGTGGGACAGGGGAATGAAAAACTGTTTTTT
CDR3 protein: CASSVGQGNEKLFF

clone size: .
J gene: TRBJ2-7
D gene: .
V gene: TRBV4-3
CDR3 DNA: TGCGCCAGCAGCCAAATGGCTTCTGCTTGGGAGCAGTACTTC
CDR3 protein: CASSQMASAWEQYF

clone size: .
J gene: TRBJ2-1
D gene: .
V gene: TRBV5-1
CDR3 DNA: TGCGCCAGCAGCTTGGAGGCGGTCTACAATGAGCAGTTCTTC
CDR3 protein: CASSLEAVYNEQFF

clone size: few
J gene: TRBJ2-3
D gene: .
V gene: TRBV6-6
CDR3 DNA: TGTGCCAGCAGTTACTCACCGACTGGCCCAGATACGCAGTATTTT
CDR3 protein: CASSYSPTGPDTQYF

clone size: .
J gene: TRBJ1-5
D gene: .
V gene: TRBV9
CDR3 DNA: TGTGCCAGCAGCCCTACGGGTTTCAATCAGCCCCAGCATTTT
CDR3 protein: CASSPTGFNQPQHF

clone size: few
J gene: TRBJ2-3
D gene: .
V gene: TRBV30
CDR3 DNA: TGTGCCTGGAACCAGCTAGAGGCAGATACGCAGTATTTT
CDR3 protein: CAWNQLEADTQYF

clone size: .
J gene: TRBJ2-5
D gene: .
V gene: TRBV4-3
CDR3 DNA: TGCGCCAGCCGATTCGTGGGAGAGACCCAGTACTTC
CDR3 protein: CASRFVGETQYF

clone size: few
J gene: TRBJ2-7
D gene: .
V gene: TRBV29-1
CDR3 DNA: TGCAGCGTTGGCAGGGGCACCTACGAGCAGTACTTC
CDR3 protein: CSVGRGTYEQYF

clone size: few
J gene: TRBJ2-5
D gene: TRBD2
V gene: TRBV29-1
CDR3 DNA: TGCAGCGTTGAGCGGGGGGAAGAGACCCAGTACTTC
CDR3 protein: CSVERGEETQYF

clone size: few
J gene: TRBJ2-1
D gene: TRBD2
V gene: TRBV10-3
CDR3 DNA: TGTGCCATCGGGGGGGACCCCGACTACAATGAGCAGTTCTTC
CDR3 protein: CAIGGDPDYNEQFF

clone size: .
J gene: TRBJ2-5
D gene: .
V gene: TRBV7-9
CDR3 DNA: TGTGCCAGCAGCTTTATGACAGGTCAAGAGACCCAGTACTTC
CDR3 protein: CASSFMTGQETQYF

clone size: .
J gene: TRBJ2-7
D gene: .
V gene: TRBV27
CDR3 DNA: TGTGCCAGCACCGATACATCATACGAGCAGTACTTC
CDR3 protein: CASTDTSYEQYF

clone size: .
J gene: TRBJ2-7
D gene: .
V gene: TRBV9
CDR3 DNA: TGTGCCAGCAGCGGCCGGGACGGAGTCCCCTACGAGCAGTACTTC
CDR3 protein: CASSGRDGVPYEQYF

clone size: .
J gene: TRBJ2-5
D gene: .
V gene: TRBV2
CDR3 DNA: TGTGCCAGCAGCGAACCGAGACTAGGCCAAGAGACCCAGTACTTC
CDR3 protein: CASSEPRLGQETQYF

clone size: few
J gene: TRBJ1-3
D gene: .
V gene: TRBV10-3
CDR3 DNA: TGTGCCATCAATCCAACTTTGAGCTCTGGAAACACCATATATTTT
CDR3 protein: CAINPTLSSGNTIYF

clone size: .
J gene: TRBJ2-4
D gene: TRBD2
V gene: TRBV6-6
CDR3 DNA: TGTGCCAGCCTGTTAGCGGGAAACATTCAGTACTTC
CDR3 protein: CASLLAGNIQYF

clone size: few
J gene: TRBJ2-7
D gene: TRBD1
V gene: TRBV6-1
CDR3 DNA: TGTGCCAGCAGTGTCCGGGACAGTGGGTCCTACGAGCAGTACTTC
CDR3 protein: CASSVRDSGSYEQYF

clone size: few
J gene: TRBJ2-1
D gene: .
V gene: TRBV1
CDR3 DNA: TGCACCAGCAGCCAAGTAAGGGACTCGGTGCAGAGGATCCGGGAGCAGTTCTTC
CDR3 protein: CTSSQVRDSVQRIREQFF

clone size: .
J gene: TRBJ2-2
D gene: .
V gene: TRBV7-2
CDR3 DNA: TGTGCCAGCAGGGTAGGGAACACCGGGGAGCTGTTTTTT
CDR3 protein: CASRVGNTGELFF

clone size: .
J gene: TRBJ2-7
D gene: TRBD2
V gene: TRBV9
CDR3 DNA: TGTGCCAGCAGCCCGAGGACTAGATACGAGCAGTACTTC
CDR3 protein: CASSPRTRYEQYF

clone size: few
J gene: TRBJ2-7
D gene: .
V gene: TRBV7-6
CDR3 DNA: TGTGCCAGCAGCTTAGGGGGCCCCTACGAGCAGTACTTC
CDR3 protein: CASSLGGPYEQYF

clone size: .
J gene: TRBJ2-7
D gene: TRBD2
V gene: TRBV29-1
CDR3 DNA: TGCAGCGCCTCGGAGAGGCGGGAGAGCTCCTACGAGCAGTACTTC
CDR3 protein: CSASERRESSYEQYF

clone size: .
J gene: TRBJ2-7
D gene: TRBD1
V gene: TRBV11-2
CDR3 DNA: TGTGCCAGCAGGGACAGGAACCACGAGCAGTACTTC
CDR3 protein: CASRDRNHEQYF